Listed below are T cell receptor beta chains from one sample, sequenced in a study of shared clonotypes between healthy human individuals. Measured with immunoSEQ multiplex PCR; TCRdb has only the in-frame clones, and not every one. Here the sample spans a few million clones, just over 90% being singletons. Sequencing used naive CD4+ T cells sorted from blood. The receptors were sampled from a man between 18 and 29 years old in good health. CDR3s include the opening cysteine and the closing phenylalanine or tryptophan. The D gene is left open where the match is weak. The listing skips clone size in some rows; elsewhere it reads once, few, many or a size class.

d_call	v_call	j_call	clone_size	cdr3_nt	cdr3_aa
TRBD2	TRBV2	TRBJ2-2	NA	TGTGCCAGCAGCGCGGGACTAGCGACCGGGGAGCTGTTTTTT	CASSAGLATGELFF
TRBD2	TRBV11-2	TRBJ2-1	NA	TGTGCCAGCAGCCTACAAGCAATAGCGGGATCTGAGCAGTTCTTC	CASSLQAIAGSEQFF
NA	TRBV6-6	TRBJ1-3	NA	TGTGCCAGCACCAAGGACGGAGCTGGAAACACCATATATTTT	CASTKDGAGNTIYF
TRBD2	TRBV7-9	TRBJ2-3	NA	TGTGCCAGCAGCCCGCGGACTAGCGAGAGCACAGATACGCAGTATTTT	CASSPRTSESTDTQYF
NA	TRBV5-5	TRBJ1-4	NA	TGTGCCAGCAGCTTGGATCCGGGACAACGACTGTTTTTT	CASSLDPGQRLFF
NA	TRBV6-1	TRBJ1-5	NA	TGTGCCAGCAGTTCCTGGACATCTCCGCATTTT	CASSSWTSPHF
NA	TRBV9	TRBJ2-3	NA	TGTGCCAGCAGCACCGGGGGATCGGCGGGCACAGATACGCAGTATTTT	CASSTGGSAGTDTQYF
TRBD1	TRBV6-1	TRBJ1-6	NA	TGTGCCAGCAGACCAGAGACAGGGTTCAGATCACCCCTCCACTTT	CASRPETGFRSPLHF
NA	TRBV25-1	TRBJ2-1	NA	TGTGCCAGCAGTGGCCTCCTAGGTCGGGAGCAGTTCTTC	CASSGLLGREQFF
TRBD1	TRBV11-2	TRBJ1-2	NA	TGTGCCAGCAGCTTCGGTAGGGGGCCTGGCTACACCTTC	CASSFGRGPGYTF
TRBD2	TRBV7-9	TRBJ2-1	NA	TGTGCCAGCAGCCCAGGGGCTAGCGGGATTTACAATGAGCAGTTCTTC	CASSPGASGIYNEQFF
TRBD1	TRBV6-5	TRBJ2-7	NA	TGTGCCAGCAGAACGTCGACAGGGACCTACGAGCAGTACTTC	CASRTSTGTYEQYF
NA	TRBV7-9	TRBJ1-5	NA	TGTGCCAGCAGCTGGGCGGAGAGCAATCAGCCCCAGCATTTT	CASSWAESNQPQHF
TRBD1	TRBV7-2	TRBJ2-7	NA	TGTGCCAGCAGCTTCCGGGACAGAACCTACGAGCAGTACTTC	CASSFRDRTYEQYF
NA	TRBV18	TRBJ1-3	NA	TGTGCCAGCTCAGAGGTAGCAGGAAACACCATATATTTT	CASSEVAGNTIYF
NA	TRBV6-1	TRBJ1-1	NA	TGTGCCAGCCAAGGGGCCACTGAAGCTTTCTTT	CASQGATEAFF
NA	TRBV5-6	TRBJ1-2	NA	TGTGCCAGCAGCTTGGGTATCGAGGGGAAGGGGAACTATGGCTACACCTTC	CASSLGIEGKGNYGYTF
TRBD1	TRBV5-6	TRBJ2-5	NA	TGTGCCAGCAGCTTTGACAGGGCTATCCAAGAGACCCAGTACTTC	CASSFDRAIQETQYF
TRBD2	TRBV7-2	TRBJ2-1	NA	TGTGCCAGCAGCCTTAGCGGGGCCACCTACAATGAGCAGTTCTTC	CASSLSGATYNEQFF
TRBD1	TRBV10-1	TRBJ1-1	NA	TGCGCCAGCAGTAAAGGGGGCCTTGGGAACACTGAAGCTTTCTTT	CASSKGGLGNTEAFF
NA	TRBV7-2	TRBJ2-4	NA	TGTGCCAGCAGCTTAGCTAAGGTCGGGAACATTCAGTACTTC	CASSLAKVGNIQYF
NA	TRBV30	TRBJ1-5	NA	TGTGCCTGGAGCGGTTATAGCAATCAGCCCCAGCATTTT	CAWSGYSNQPQHF
TRBD1	TRBV10-1	TRBJ2-7	NA	TGCGCCAGCACCCGGGGTCGGGCAGGGGGTCCCCGCCTCTCCTACGAGCAGTACTTC	CASTRGRAGGPRLSYEQYF
TRBD1	TRBV7-9	TRBJ2-1	NA	TGTGCCAGCAGCTTAGATGGGACAGGGCACTACAATGAGCAGTTCTTC	CASSLDGTGHYNEQFF
NA	TRBV29-1	TRBJ1-1	NA	TGCAGCGTTGACGGGGGGGGAAACACTGAAGCTTTCTTT	CSVDGGGNTEAFF
NA	TRBV7-9	TRBJ1-4	NA	TGTGCCAGCAGCCCAAGACAGGCAACTAATGAAAAACTGTTTTTT	CASSPRQATNEKLFF
TRBD2	TRBV4-2	TRBJ2-1	NA	TGTGCCAGCAGGCGGCTAGCGGGGGGGCCTCTGGACAATGAGCAGTTCTTC	CASRRLAGGPLDNEQFF
NA	TRBV27	TRBJ1-1	NA	TGTGCCAGCAGTTTAAGTCCCCACGGCGACACTGAAGCTTTCTTT	CASSLSPHGDTEAFF
TRBD2	TRBV10-3	TRBJ2-3	NA	TGTGCCGTCTCGCCCGGGACTAGCGGGGTCACAGATACGCAGTATTTT	CAVSPGTSGVTDTQYF
TRBD2	TRBV9	TRBJ2-3	NA	TGTGCCAGCAGCCCTATAGCGGGGCATAGCACAGATACGCAGTATTTT	CASSPIAGHSTDTQYF
NA	TRBV27	TRBJ2-3	NA	TGTGCCAGCAGTTTCCCGAGGGGCGATACGCAGTATTTT	CASSFPRGDTQYF
NA	TRBV7-2	TRBJ1-2	NA	TGTGCCAGCAGCTTAGGGACAGCTTTCGGCTACACCTTC	CASSLGTAFGYTF
NA	TRBV4-1	TRBJ2-7	NA	TGCGCCAGCAGCCGAGTTACTAGAAACGAGCAGTACTTC	CASSRVTRNEQYF
NA	TRBV9	TRBJ1-4	NA	TGTGCCAGCAGCACCCTAGGGGATAGTAATGAAAAACTGTTTTTT	CASSTLGDSNEKLFF
NA	TRBV7-2	TRBJ1-2	NA	TGTGCCAGCAGCTTAGCGCAGCCTAACTATGGCTACACCTTC	CASSLAQPNYGYTF
NA	TRBV5-1	TRBJ2-7	NA	TGCGCCAGCAGGCACAGGGACTCCTACGAGCAGTACTTC	CASRHRDSYEQYF
TRBD1	TRBV29-1	TRBJ1-4	NA	TGCAGCGTTCAAACCCGGGGACAGGGTAATGAAAAACTGTTTTTT	CSVQTRGQGNEKLFF
TRBD2	TRBV5-1	TRBJ2-4	NA	TGCGCCAGCAGCGGTAGCGGGGGTGGAGACATTCAGTACTTC	CASSGSGGGDIQYF
NA	TRBV11-2	TRBJ2-1	NA	TGTGCCAGCAGCTTAAACCTAGGATCCTCCTACAATGAGCAGTTCTTC	CASSLNLGSSYNEQFF
TRBD1	TRBV18	TRBJ1-1	NA	TGTGCCAGCTCACCGCCGGGACAGGTCCCTAACACTGAAGCTTTCTTT	CASSPPGQVPNTEAFF
NA	TRBV7-2	TRBJ1-1	NA	TGTGCCAGCAGCCTACGGCCGACAGGTACGAACACTGAAGCTTTCTTT	CASSLRPTGTNTEAFF
TRBD1	TRBV19	TRBJ1-2	NA	TGTGCCAGTAGTATAGATCCCGGGACAGGGTCTCGTAGGGGCTACACCTTC	CASSIDPGTGSRRGYTF
TRBD1	TRBV11-2	TRBJ1-1	NA	TGTGCCAGCAGCGCCTCCAGGGGGACCACTGAAGCTTTCTTT	CASSASRGTTEAFF
TRBD1	TRBV7-9	TRBJ1-1	once	TGTGCCAGCAGCCCCAGGGGGGCGCTCTTTAGGACTGAAGCTTTCTTT	CASSPRGALFRTEAFF
NA	TRBV27	TRBJ2-7	NA	TGTGCCAGCAGTTTATACGGGTACTACGAGCAGTACTTC	CASSLYGYYEQYF
NA	TRBV28	TRBJ2-3	NA	TGTGCCAGCAGTTTAGGCCGCACAGATACGCAGTATTTT	CASSLGRTDTQYF
NA	TRBV29-1	TRBJ1-1	NA	TGCAGCGTTGATCATGGCCCTGAAGCTTTCTTT	CSVDHGPEAFF
NA	TRBV14	TRBJ2-6	NA	TGTGCCAGCAGCCAGTTGACAGGACTATCTCTCCCAGCGGGGGCCAACGTCCTGACTTTC	CASSQLTGLSLPAGANVLTF
NA	TRBV28	TRBJ2-1	NA	TGTGCCAGCAGTTTAAGGCAGGGCTACAATGAGCAGTTCTTC	CASSLRQGYNEQFF
NA	TRBV6-5	TRBJ1-2	once	TGTGCCAGCAGTTACTCGAGCTGGGGCCCGAGTGGCTACACCTTC	CASSYSSWGPSGYTF
TRBD1	TRBV6-6	TRBJ1-2	NA	TGTGCCAGCAGTCAAACCGGGACAGGGTTCGGCTACACCTTC	CASSQTGTGFGYTF
NA	TRBV11-3	TRBJ2-2	NA	TGTGCCAGCACCCGGGGAGGCACCGGGGAGCTGTTTTTT	CASTRGGTGELFF
NA	TRBV9	TRBJ1-4	NA	TGTGCCAGCAGCGCCGGAGGTGCGCTTAATGAAAAACTGTTTTTT	CASSAGGALNEKLFF
NA	TRBV15	TRBJ2-7	NA	TGTGCCACCAGCAGAGTGGTAGCGGTCTCCTACGAGCAGTACTTC	CATSRVVAVSYEQYF